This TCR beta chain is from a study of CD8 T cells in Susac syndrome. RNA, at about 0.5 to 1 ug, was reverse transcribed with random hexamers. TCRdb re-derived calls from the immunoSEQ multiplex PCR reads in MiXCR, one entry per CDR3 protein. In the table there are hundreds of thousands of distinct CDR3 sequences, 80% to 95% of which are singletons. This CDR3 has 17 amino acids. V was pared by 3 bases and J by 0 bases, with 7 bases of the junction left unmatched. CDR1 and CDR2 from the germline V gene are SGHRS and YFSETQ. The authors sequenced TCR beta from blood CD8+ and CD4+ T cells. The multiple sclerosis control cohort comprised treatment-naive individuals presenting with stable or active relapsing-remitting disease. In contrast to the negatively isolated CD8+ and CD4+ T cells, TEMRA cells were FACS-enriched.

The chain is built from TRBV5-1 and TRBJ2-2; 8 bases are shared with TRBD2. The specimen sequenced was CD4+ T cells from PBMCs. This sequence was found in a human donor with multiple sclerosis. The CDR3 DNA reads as TGCGCCAGCAGCTCGCCGGACGGGGGGGCGAACACCGGGGAGCTGTTTTTT. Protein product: CASSSPDGGANTGELFF. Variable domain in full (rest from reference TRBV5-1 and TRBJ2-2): KAGVTQTPRYLIKTRGQQVTLSCSPISGHRSVSWYQQTPGQGLQFLFEYFSETQRNKGNFPGRFSGRQFSNSRSEMNVSTLELGDSALYLCASSSPDGGANTGELFFGEGSRLTVL.